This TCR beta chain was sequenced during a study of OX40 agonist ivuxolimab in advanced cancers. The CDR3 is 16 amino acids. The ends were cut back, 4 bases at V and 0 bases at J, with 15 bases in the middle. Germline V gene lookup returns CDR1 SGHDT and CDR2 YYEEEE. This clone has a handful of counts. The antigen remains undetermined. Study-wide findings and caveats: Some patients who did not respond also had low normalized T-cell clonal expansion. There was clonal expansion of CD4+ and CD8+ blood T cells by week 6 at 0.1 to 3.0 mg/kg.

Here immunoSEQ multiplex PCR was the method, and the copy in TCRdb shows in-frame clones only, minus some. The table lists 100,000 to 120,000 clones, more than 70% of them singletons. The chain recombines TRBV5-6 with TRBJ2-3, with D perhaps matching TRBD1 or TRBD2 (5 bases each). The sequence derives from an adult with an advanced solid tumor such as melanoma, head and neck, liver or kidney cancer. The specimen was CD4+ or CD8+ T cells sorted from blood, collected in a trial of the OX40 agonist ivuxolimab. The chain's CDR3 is CASSPGLGRSTDTQYF. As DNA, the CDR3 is TGTGCCAGCAGCCCGGGGCTCGGCCGTAGCACAGATACGCAGTATTTT.